Below are 12 T cell receptor beta chains sequenced from a single sample in a study of response to subunit inactivated influenza vaccine. TCRdb passed the RT-PCR reads through MiXCR, listing each CDR3 protein once. The sample gives 860,000 or so distinct CDR3 sequences, over 20% of which show up once; roughly 10% is in the top ten. The input for sequencing was PBMCs from blood, taken approximately 5 days after vaccination. The source is a man aged 45-60 years who received an inactivated influenza vaccine.

This clonotype was detected a few times. The chain has TRBV10-3 and TRBJ2-1; D is tentatively TRBD1 or TRBD2 (6 bases each). The germline V gene encodes CDR1 ENHRY and CDR2 SYGVKD. V lost 10 bases to trimming and J lost 0 bases, with 10 bases between them. CDR3 length: 13 amino acids. CDR3 DNA: TGTGCCACCGGGGGCCGCTCCTACAATGAGCAGTTCTTC. Its translation: CATGGRSYNEQFF.

The sample holds a few counts of this clonotype. The chain carries TRBV12-3 or TRBV12-4 and TRBJ2-6, with D possibly TRBD1 on 6 matching bases. The CDR3 has 14 residues. V gave up 7 bases and J gave up 2 bases, with 9 bases separating them. The CDR3 region is CASTGAAGANVLTF. CDR3 DNA: TGTGCCAGCACAGGGGCTGCTGGGGCCAACGTCCTGACTTTC.

The chain links TRBV7-9 to TRBJ2-7, with 11 positions matching TRBD2. The CDR3 runs 14 residues. Germline-derived CDR1 and CDR2 are SEHNR and FQNEAQ (reference sequence). The ends lost 5 bases at V and 3 bases at J; junction bases unmatched: 3. This CDR3 reads CASSPSGRIYEQYF. In DNA form, the CDR3 reads TGTGCCAGCAGCCCTAGCGGGAGGATCTACGAGCAGTACTTC.

The rearrangement links TRBV6-1 to TRBJ2-2, with 7 bases lining up with TRBD2. In germline, CDR1 is MNHNS, CDR2 SASEGT. CDR3 length equals 16 residues. V gave up 7 bases and J gave up 3 bases; unmatched junction bases: 11. The CDR3 DNA follows: TGTGCCAGCAAGAAAACTCGGGGGGTTTACACCGGGGAGCTGTTTTTT. It encodes CASKKTRGVYTGELFF.

This clonotype was picked up one time. The chain combines TRBV29-1 with TRBJ2-7; D gene ambiguous. Germline CDR1 and CDR2: SQVTM and ANQGSEA. Trimming cost V 4 bases and J 0 bases, with 16 bases left between them. The CDR3 spans 15 residues. In DNA, the CDR3 is TGCAGCGTTGTAGCATTCCCAGGTAGCTCCTACGAGCAGTACTTC. This codes for CSVVAFPGSSYEQYF.

The chain has TRBV20-1 and TRBJ2-3; D ambiguous. V lost 1 base, J lost 1 base, and 12 bases lay in between. Germline V lookup: CDR1 DFQATT, CDR2 SNEGSKA (reference sequence). There are 15 residues in the CDR3. The CDR3 here is CSARVYVERTDTQYF. Written as DNA, the CDR3 is TGCAGTGCTAGAGTGTACGTAGAACGCACAGATACGCAGTATTTT.

The chain joins TRBV6-1 to TRBJ2-4; 8 nucleotides align to TRBD2. The length of the CDR3 is 14 residues. CDR1 is MNHNS and CDR2 is SASEGT in the germline V gene. After removal of 7 bases from V and 1 base from J, the junction contained 3 bases not matched to a gene. The CDR3 DNA reads TGTGCCAGCACGGGGGGGCTGGCCAAAAACATTCAGTACTTC. Its protein is CASTGGLAKNIQYF.

The gene calls are TRBV18 and TRBJ1-1, with D hard to call. This CDR3 contains 13 residues. V was trimmed by 5 bases and J by 3 bases, leaving 10 bases between them. Germline V CDR1 and CDR2: KGHSH, LQKENI. CDR3 nucleotide sequence: TGTGCCAGCTCAGCTTCGCGGGACACTGAAGCTTTCTTT. Translation gives CASSASRDTEAFF.

This clonotype was counted a few times. This chain uses TRBV20-1 with TRBJ2-4; maybe TRBD1 (5 bases). CDR1 DFQATT and CDR2 SNEGSKA come from the germline V gene (reference sequence). CDR3 length: 13 residues. Trimming cost V 4 bases and J 0 bases, with 7 bases left between them. The CDR3 spells CSATQGAKNIQYF. The CDR3 DNA is TGCAGTGCTACGCAGGGAGCCAAAAACATTCAGTACTTC.

This clonotype was seen more than once but under ten times. The J gene is TRBJ1-2, the V gene TRBV7-2; unclear D gene. The CDR3 sequence is 15 residues long. Trimming removed 0 bases from V and 10 bases from J, with 18 bases in between. Germline CDR1 and CDR2: SGHTA and FQGNSA. Here the CDR3 reads CASSLAVRRLRSYTF. As DNA, the CDR3 is TGTGCCAGCAGCTTAGCCGTGCGGCGGCTGAGGTCCTACACCTTC.

This clonotype showed up just a few times. The CDR3 region is CSARDPYGATNEKLFF. Here the CDR3 DNA reads TGCAGTGCTAGAGACCCATACGGAGCAACTAATGAAAAACTGTTTTTT. The rearrangement uses TRBV20-1 and TRBJ1-4, with D unclear. The CDR3 runs 16 residues. Trimming cost V 0 bases and J 0 bases, with 11 bases left between them. Germline CDR1 DFQATT, CDR2 SNEGSKA (reference sequence).

V usage is TRBV10-3 and J usage is TRBJ1-1, with 8 bases identical to TRBD1. The CDR3 runs to 16 residues. Germline CDR1 ENHRY, CDR2 SYGVKD. The ends lost 6 bases at V and 4 bases at J; junction bases unmatched: 13. The CDR3 sequence is CAIREPGQGASTEAFF. The CDR3 DNA is TGTGCCATCAGGGAACCCGGACAGGGAGCGAGCACTGAAGCTTTCTTT.